A selection of T cell receptor beta chains follows, all from one sample in a study of CD8 T cells in Susac syndrome. One entry per CDR3 protein results from TCRdb running MiXCR on the immunoSEQ multiplex PCR reads. The profile shows approximately 260,000 distinct CDR3 sequences, almost 97% of them singletons. The specimen was CD4+ T cells from PBMCs. The receptor set was obtained from a human donor with Susac syndrome. Each CDR3 is given without its conserved first and last residue.

length,V,CDR3
14,TRBV5-4,ASSSEGTSGYNEQF
12,TRBV27,ASSIRDKSQPQH
13,TRBV30,AWTYGPGQAYEQY
10,TRBV18,ASSTGTYEQY
14,TRBV6-1,ASSPTGPNSNQPQH
12,TRBV24-1,ATSDPGTPLGYT
11,TRBV11-2,ASSLGRQYGYT
11,TRBV30,AWSVEGQGKLF
11,TRBV28,ASSLAHSYEQY
14,TRBV7-2,ASSFMPRSSNQPQH
11,TRBV9,ASSGPNRNTIY
11,TRBV2,ASSDVGRPAQY
14,TRBV29-1,SVIRDRDTANYGYT
10,TRBV10-3,AILTENTEAF
10,TRBV28,ASTDTSYEQY